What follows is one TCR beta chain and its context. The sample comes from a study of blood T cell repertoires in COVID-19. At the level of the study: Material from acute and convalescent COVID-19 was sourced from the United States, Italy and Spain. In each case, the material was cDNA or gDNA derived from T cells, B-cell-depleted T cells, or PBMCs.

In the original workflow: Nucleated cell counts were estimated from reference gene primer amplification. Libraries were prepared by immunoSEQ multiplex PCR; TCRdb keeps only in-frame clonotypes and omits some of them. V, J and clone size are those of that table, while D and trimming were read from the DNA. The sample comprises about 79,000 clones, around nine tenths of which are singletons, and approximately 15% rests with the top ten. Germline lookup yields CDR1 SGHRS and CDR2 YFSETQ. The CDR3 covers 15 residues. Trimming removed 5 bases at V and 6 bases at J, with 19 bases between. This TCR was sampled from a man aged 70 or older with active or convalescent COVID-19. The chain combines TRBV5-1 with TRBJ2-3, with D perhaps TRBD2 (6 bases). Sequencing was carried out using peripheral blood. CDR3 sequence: CASRKLDYKGDTQYF. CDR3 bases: TGCGCCAGCAGAAAATTGGACTACAAGGGGGATACGCAGTATTTT.